The entry below describes one T cell receptor beta chain. Its antigen has not been determined. The sample holds no much larger clone one base away, and base qualities are not on file. A second Seattle source provided samples from volunteer blood donors who had recovered from COVID-19. The collaborating institutions used their own protocols to collect whole blood in K2EDTA tubes. For TCRbeta analysis, collaborators shipped samples as frozen whole blood, isolated PBMCs, or DNA extracted from either of those sample types. These data come from a study of blood T cell repertoires in COVID-19 (dated by TCRdb to the early 2020s). Regarding the study in general: Collaborator samples came from the United States, Italy and Spain and covered acute and convalescent phases of COVID-19. The material from the prospective study consisted of cDNA or gDNA derived from T cells, B-cell-depleted T cells, or PBMCs. Subjects who had been exposed to COVID-19, were actively infected with it, or had recovered from it provided the deeply sampled blood TCRbeta repertoires that made up the dataset. The repertoires were made available in a free public database intended to serve as a resource for research on the immune response to SARS-CoV-2. Samples were obtained from the ongoing ImmuneRACE study (first 160 participants) and from about 1,300 subjects provided by 6 global collaborators. A de-identified subject ID, COVID-19 status, age in years and sex were almost always included in the sample metadata. Where available, HLA class I and class II types were taken from metadata supplied by the sample provider and were not determined by assay-based typing. Summary of the overall study and its limitations: The amount of clinical and demographic metadata varied by source and participant and was provided uncurated.

TCRbeta CDR3 regions were amplified from genomic DNA by means of the immunoSEQ Assay, a bias-controlled multiplex PCR. In the original analysis: Within the assay, amplification of reference gene primers was used to estimate how many nucleated cells each sample contained. To quantify the absolute abundance of each unique TCRbeta CDR3 rearrangement, sequence reads were collapsed and filtered. For each sample, productive Simpson clonality was calculated by taking the square root of Simpson's diversity index across productive rearrangements. TCRdb's version of the immuneACCESS table is confined to in-frame rearrangements and falls short of the full clone set. An unresolved V gene accounts for under half of the shortfall where checked; the remainder is of unknown origin. V and J calls plus clone size are reproduced from that table; the DNA served to infer D and trimming. The sample records about 270,000 clones, more than 75% of which are singletons. The biggest ten clones account for around 1.5% of the sample.

The CDR3, cysteine through phenylalanine, is 17 amino acids long. The read is trimmed to its CDR3 DNA, 51 bases read in frame from base 1. V is cut by 6 bases and J by 2 bases, and the space between the germline ends is 22 bases. The germline V gene encodes CDR1 SNHLY and CDR2 FYNNEI. The sequence links TRBV2 to TRBJ2-5; the best D guess is TRBD1, with 6 bases matching. Sequencing input: peripheral blood. The sequence came from an older woman who had recovered from COVID-19. Here is the DNA: TGTGCCAGCAGGCCGGGACACAAGCGGATTAAACAAGAGACCCAGTACTTC. This codes for CASRPGHKRIKQETQYF.